The 28 T cell receptor beta chains in this list originate from one sample, sequenced in a study of T cell repertoires in cytomegalovirus infection. One entry per CDR3 protein, called by TCRdb with MiXCR from the reads. The sample lists about 570,000 distinct CDR3 sequences, over 35% seen once, with 48% in the top ten. The antigens of these receptors remain unknown. The material sequenced was cultured PBMCs, taken from culture after CMV antigen stimulation. These receptors originate from a human donor in good health (CMV status not recorded). Some clones in this sample may be carry-over from other donors' samples.

This clonotype was detected a few times. The V and J genes are TRBV7-2 and TRBJ2-3; D possibly uses TRBD1 or TRBD2 (5 bases each). CDR3 length equals 15 residues. The germline V gene has CDR1 SGHTA and CDR2 FQGNSA. V was cut by 5 bases and J by 5 bases, with 17 bases left in between. CDR3 in DNA: TGTGCCAGCAGCCAACAGGTTCCTGGGGGAGATACGCAGTATTTT. Translated: CASSQQVPGGDTQYF.

The rearrangement uses TRBV6-2 or TRBV6-3 and TRBJ2-4, with 10 bases that match TRBD2. The CDR3 contains 14 residues. Trimming at V came to 6 bases and at J to 5 bases, leaving 4 bases not matched to a gene. In germline, CDR1 is MNHEY, CDR2 SVGEGT. In DNA, the CDR3 is TGTGCCAGCAGCCTAGCGGGAGAGCAAAACATTCAGTACTTC. Amino acid sequence: CASSLAGEQNIQYF.

The CDR3 is CSALGGISQYF. Here the CDR3 DNA reads TGCAGTGCGCTGGGGGGGATCTCCCAGTACTTC. V and J are TRBV20-1 and TRBJ2-5; 7 bases match TRBD2. Trimming at V came to 6 bases and at J to 9 bases, leaving 7 bases not matched to a gene. CDR3 length equals 11 residues. Germline loops: CDR1 DFQATT, CDR2 SNEGSKA (reference sequence).

This clonotype was detected only a few times. This chain links TRBV7-6 with TRBJ1-4; 9 positions match TRBD1. The length of the CDR3 is 16 residues. Germline CDR1 and CDR2: SGHVS and FNYEAQ. Unmatched junction bases numbered 10, after V lost 5 bases and J lost 6 bases. The CDR3 sequence: CASSDLKQGAYEKLFF. In DNA form, the CDR3 reads TGTGCCAGCAGCGATCTGAAACAGGGGGCGTATGAAAAACTGTTTTTT.

This clonotype was observed a few times. The J gene is TRBJ1-1, the V gene TRBV7-6; D is possibly TRBD1 (6 bases). The germline V gene encodes CDR1 SGHVS and CDR2 FNYEAQ. V was pared by 2 bases and J by 0 bases, with 16 bases between. There are 17 residues in the CDR3. CDR3 protein: CASSLIAGGGMNTEAFF. CDR3 nucleotides: TGTGCCAGCAGCTTAATTGCGGGGGGCGGGATGAACACTGAAGCTTTCTTT.

Remarks on this clonotype: A much more abundant neighbour one base away suggests this may be a read error. This chain connects TRBV7-2 to TRBJ1-2; D is perhaps TRBD1 (5 bases). V lost 6 bases and J 5 bases, leaving 16 bases between the germline ends. Germline assignment: CDR1 SGHTA and CDR2 FQGNSA. This CDR3 spans 14 amino acids. The CDR3 sequence: CASSFPTATYGYTF. In nucleotides, the CDR3 is TGTGCCAGCAGTTTTCCGACAGCTACATATGGCTACACCTTC.

This clonotype was observed once. V and J are TRBV10-3 and TRBJ2-5; D is uncertain. The CDR3 has 12 amino acids. Deletions cut 10 bases from V and 5 bases from J, with 14 bases between. Germline V lookup: CDR1 ENHRY, CDR2 SYGVKD. The CDR3 nucleotides read TGTGCCAACGGACCAGAGCCGGAGACCCAGTACTTC. Translated: CANGPEPETQYF.

This clonotype was counted between two and nine times. This rearrangement joins TRBV6-7 to TRBJ2-2, with D uncertain. TRBV6-7 is designated an ORF whose function remains uncertain. V lost 4 bases and J 5 bases, leaving 5 bases between the germline ends. CDR3 size: 12 residues. The CDR3 reads CASSSTTGELFF. The DNA of the CDR3 is TGTGCCAGCAGTTCCACTACCGGGGAGCTGTTTTTT.

The CDR3 loop is CSAMGDFGAGELFF. In nucleotides, the CDR3 is TGCAGTGCTATGGGGGATTTTGGGGCCGGGGAGCTGTTTTTT. This rearrangement joins TRBV20-1 to TRBJ2-2; D possibly uses TRBD1 or TRBD2 (5 bases each). This CDR3 has 14 residues. From germline, CDR1 is DFQATT and CDR2 SNEGSKA (reference sequence). Trimming cost V 4 bases and J 6 bases, with 15 bases left between them.

The chain joins TRBV7-9 to TRBJ1-6, with 7 nucleotides matching TRBD1. The CDR3 spans 13 residues. CDR1 and CDR2 from the germline V gene are SEHNR and FQNEAQ (reference sequence). J gave up 7 bases and V 4 bases, and 1 base lay outside the gene matches. The CDR3 sequence is CASSWDSNSPLHF. CDR3 coding DNA: TGTGCCAGCAGCTGGGACAGCAATTCACCCCTCCACTTT.

V is TRBV5-1 and J is TRBJ2-3; D ambiguous. This CDR3 is 12 amino acids long. Germline values: CDR1 SGHRS, CDR2 YFSETQ. Trimming removed 3 bases at V and 5 bases at J, with 7 bases between. The CDR3 here is CASSYVLDTQYF. In nucleotides, the CDR3 is TGCGCCAGCAGCTACGTCCTAGATACGCAGTATTTT.

The chain employs TRBV5-4 and TRBJ1-4; D possibly corresponds to TRBD1 (6 bases). V lost 4 bases to trimming and J lost 8 bases, with 18 bases between them. This CDR3 spans 15 amino acids. The germline CDR1 and CDR2 sequences are SGHNT and YYREEE (reference sequence). The DNA of the CDR3 is TGTGCCAGCAGCCTTCCCTCTGGGGGGCAGGAAAAACTGTTTTTT. It encodes CASSLPSGGQEKLFF.

The V gene is TRBV7-8, the J gene TRBJ2-7; D gene uncertain. There are 15 residues in the CDR3. V was shortened by 5 bases and J by 1 base, with 15 bases between the two germline ends. Germline V gene data show CDR1 as SGHVS and CDR2 as FQNEAQ. In DNA, the CDR3 is TGTGCCAGCAGCCCGAAGAGGTTCGGGTCCTACGAGCAGTACTTC. Protein product: CASSPKRFGSYEQYF.

This clonotype came up a few times. The chain has TRBV7-9 and TRBJ1-1; D gene unclear. Germline values: CDR1 SEHNR, CDR2 FQNEAQ (reference sequence). CDR3 size: 15 residues. The germline V and J ends were trimmed by 6 bases and 6 bases, with 20 bases remaining between them. The CDR3 region has the DNA TGTGCCAGCAGTAGACAAAAACCCCGCCGCCCTGAAGCTTTCTTT. Its translation is CASSRQKPRRPEAFF.

The CDR3 DNA follows: TGTGCCAGCAGACCCCGAGGGGGGGTCAATTCACCCCTCCACTTT. It codes for CASRPRGGVNSPLHF. The chain links TRBV6-8 to TRBJ1-6; perhaps TRBD1 as D (6 bases). CDR3 length: 15 amino acids. Germline CDR1 is MNHGY and CDR2 is SAAAGT. V was shortened by 6 bases and J by 7 bases, with 16 bases between the two germline ends.

This clonotype has more than one count but fewer than ten. The V gene is TRBV11-1, the J gene TRBJ2-1, with no clear D. This CDR3 has 14 amino acids. Trimming pared 5 bases from V and 3 bases from J, leaving 11 bases between. The V gene's germline CDR1 is SGHAT and CDR2 FQDESV (reference sequence). The CDR3 nucleotides are TGTGCCAGCAGCCCTTACACAGACTACAATGAGCAGTTCTTC. Protein sequence: CASSPYTDYNEQFF. The whole variable domain, remainder taken from reference TRBV11-1 and TRBJ2-1, is EAEVAQSPRYKITEKSQAVAFWCDPISGHATLYWYRQILGQGPELLVQFQDESVVDDSQLPKDRFSAERLKGVDSTLKIQPAELGDSAMYLCASSPYTDYNEQFFGPGTRLTVL.

The chain is built from TRBV7-2 and TRBJ1-1; 8 bases align to TRBD1. Trimming cost V 5 bases and J 5 bases; bases outside gene matches: 10. The CDR3 totals 15 residues. CDR1 and CDR2 from the germline V gene are SGHTA and FQGNSA. CDR3 sequence reads: CASSPRTGRETEAFF. For the CDR3, the DNA is TGTGCCAGCAGCCCCCGGACAGGGAGGGAAACTGAAGCTTTCTTT. Combining the CDR3 with reference TRBV7-2 and TRBJ1-1 gives the whole variable domain GAGVSQSPSNKVTEKGKDVELRCDPISGHTALYWYRQSLGQGLEFLIYFQGNSAPDKSGLPSDRFSAERTGGSVSTLTIQRTQQEDSAVYLCASSPRTGRETEAFFGQGTRLTVV.

This chain connects TRBV6-1 to TRBJ2-3, with 7 bases aligning to TRBD2. The V segment lost 5 bases and the J segment 2 bases; nucleotides outside the gene matches: 19. CDR3 length: 19 residues. Germline V gene data show CDR1 as MNHNS and CDR2 as SASEGT. CDR3 bases: TGTGCCAGCAGTCATGGACTAGGTCGGAGTCCCCGCCCCACAGATACGCAGTATTTT. Its translation is CASSHGLGRSPRPTDTQYF.

The chain recombines TRBV6-6 with TRBJ2-1, with 7 bases aligning to TRBD2. The CDR3 covers 15 residues. The V segment lost 5 bases and the J segment 2 bases; nucleotides outside the gene matches: 6. Germline V gene lookup returns CDR1 MNHNY and CDR2 SVGAGI (reference sequence). CDR3 coding DNA: TGTGCCAGCAGTCTAGCGGACCTTACCTACAATGAGCAGTTCTTC. Its translation is CASSLADLTYNEQFF.

The rearrangement uses TRBV19 and TRBJ2-2, with D hard to call. In germline, CDR1 is LNHDA, CDR2 SQIVND (reference sequence). The CDR3 runs 12 residues. Trimming stripped 6 bases from V and 4 bases from J, with 6 bases between. CDR3 amino acids: CASRRFTGELFF. The CDR3 region has the DNA TGTGCCAGTAGGCGGTTCACCGGGGAGCTGTTTTTT.

The V gene is TRBV12-3 or TRBV12-4, the J gene TRBJ1-5; no definite D call. The length of the CDR3 is 14 residues. The ends were cut back, 2 bases at V and 6 bases at J, with 11 bases in the middle. The DNA of the CDR3 is TGTGCCAGCAGTTTAACCGAGGGAGGTCAGCCCCAGCATTTT. Translating gives CASSLTEGGQPQHF.

CDR3 in DNA: TGTGCCAGCAGCCAGACTGGGGGCCTCTACAATGAGCAGTTCTTC. Encoded protein: CASSQTGGLYNEQFF. This rearrangement joins TRBV7-9 to TRBJ2-1, with a weak D call TRBD1 (6 bases). Trimming left V 5 bases short and J 3 bases short, with 14 bases between. The CDR3 has 15 residues. The germline V gene has CDR1 SEHNR and CDR2 FQNEAQ (reference sequence). Full variable domain (outside the CDR3, taken from reference TRBV7-9 and TRBJ2-1): DTGVSQNPRHKITKRGQNVTFRCDPISEHNRLYWYRQTLGQGPEFLTYFQNEAQLEKSRLLSDRFSAERPKGSFSTLEIQRTEQGDSAMYLCASSQTGGLYNEQFFGPGTRLTVL.

The V call is TRBV4-3, the J call TRBJ1-4; 8 bases agree with TRBD1. V gave up 4 bases and J gave up 4 bases; unmatched junction bases: 11. CDR1 and CDR2 from the germline V gene are LGHNA and YSLEER. This CDR3 comprises 17 residues. Here the CDR3 reads CASSPLDRGYGNEKLFF. CDR3 DNA: TGCGCCAGCAGCCCATTAGACAGGGGATACGGTAATGAAAAACTGTTTTTT.

This clonotype was seen a few times. This chain joins TRBV4-3 and TRBJ2-7; a weak D match, TRBD2 (5 bases). This CDR3 has 13 amino acids. V gave up 0 bases and J gave up 4 bases, with 7 bases separating them. Germline V gives CDR1 LGHNA, CDR2 YSLEER. The CDR3 DNA reads as TGCGCCAGCAGCCAAGATGTAGCGTACGAGCAGTACTTC. Protein sequence: CASSQDVAYEQYF.

The gene calls are TRBV28 and TRBJ2-1; D gene ambiguous. Germline CDR1 reads MDHEN; CDR2 reads SYDVKM. The CDR3 is made up of 16 amino acids. The ends were cut back, 1 base at V and 5 bases at J, with 15 bases in the middle. Here the CDR3 DNA reads TGTGCCAGCAGTTTATACGGATATAGGACCCACAATGAGCAGTTCTTC. Protein product: CASSLYGYRTHNEQFF. The variable domain in full, with the rest retrieved from reference TRBV28 and TRBJ2-1, is DVKVTQSSRYLVKRTGEKVFLECVQDMDHENMFWYRQDPGLGLRLIYFSYDVKMKEKGDIPEGYSVSREKKERFSLILESASTNQTSMYLCASSLYGYRTHNEQFFGPGTRLTVL.

V and J are TRBV7-2 and TRBJ1-1; D gene unclear. V was pared by 5 bases and J by 7 bases, with 17 bases between. This CDR3 has 14 residues. Germline V gene data show CDR1 as SGHTA and CDR2 as FQGNSA. This CDR3 is CASSPRRGSGEAFF. CDR3 DNA sequence: TGTGCCAGCAGCCCTCGTCGGGGTTCTGGTGAAGCTTTCTTT.

The chain joins TRBV12-3 or TRBV12-4 to TRBJ2-7, with D perhaps assigned TRBD1 or TRBD2 (5 bases each). This CDR3 contains 15 residues. V lost 6 bases and J 2 bases, leaving 17 bases between the germline ends. CDR3 nucleotide sequence: TGTGCCAGCAGCCGGGACGTGTACACGACCTACGAGCAGTACTTC. It codes for CASSRDVYTTYEQYF.

CDR3 bases: TGCGCCAGCAGCCAAGAGCAGGGACTCGGGCAGCCCCAGCATTTT. Protein product: CASSQEQGLGQPQHF. The chain links TRBV4-1 to TRBJ1-5; D possibly corresponds to TRBD1 (5 bases). This CDR3 comprises 15 residues. Between the trimmed V and J ends, which lost 0 bases and 7 bases, there was a span of 13 bases. Looked up from germline, CDR1 is MGHRA and CDR2 is YSYEKL.